Below, 14 T cell receptor beta chains from the same sample are listed, as sequenced in a study of T-cell memory formation after mild COVID-19 listed by TCRdb under 2021. Receptor amplification or capture employed 5' RACE. The instrument given in TCRdb is Illumina NovaSeq 6000. TCRdb itself trimmed the public reads at Q25 with fastp, ran MiXCR and retained productive beta chains. Under each unique CDR3 protein, matching rows form one entry showing the most common genes and DNA. For this sample there are 200,000 to 250,000 distinct CDR3 sequences; over 7.5% appear just once. Around 3.4% of the sample is held by the ten biggest clonotypes. The specimen was PBMCs or a T cell subset sorted from them (not recorded which). Receptors were obtained from a man younger than 35 who had mild COVID-19 (a few samples of this study predate the infection). The sample titles of this study are shuffled in the database, so cell type and time point are left out; the donor was told from shared clones.

This clonotype has a handful of counts. This chain's CDR3 is CASRGQGNQPQHF. CDR3 in DNA: TGTGCCAGCAGGGGACAGGGCAATCAGCCCCAGCATTTT. V is TRBV7-2 and J is TRBJ1-5, with 8 bases matching TRBD1. Germline-derived CDR1 and CDR2 are SGHTA and FQGNSA. The trim removed 6 bases at V and 2 bases at J, leaving 0 bases unmatched. The CDR3 consists of 13 residues.

This clonotype was detected ten times or more. This sequence joins TRBV27 and TRBJ2-4; D call uncertain. V was clipped by 4 bases and J by 0 bases, with 13 bases between them. This CDR3 spans 16 amino acids. Germline V gene data show CDR1 as MNHEY and CDR2 as SMNVEV (reference sequence). The CDR3 nucleotides are TGTGCCAGCAGTTCCCTAATTAAGGTAGCCAAAAACATTCAGTACTTC. It codes for CASSSLIKVAKNIQYF.

As to this clonotype: Compared with germline, one end of the junction differs, possibly owing to a read error. V is TRBV3-1 and J is TRBJ1-1; TRBD1 might be the D (5 bases). The CDR3 loop spans 14 amino acids. From germline, CDR1 is LGHDT and CDR2 YNNKEL (reference sequence). CDR3 protein: CASNQWPGTTEAFF. The CDR3 region has the DNA TGTGCCAGCAACCAATGGCCCGGGACGACTGAAGCTTTCTTT.

In its sample, this clonotype was seen many times. In nucleotides, the CDR3 is TGTGCCAGCAGCTTGGCGGGTCAGCCCCAGCATTTT. This codes for CASSLAGQPQHF. The chain links TRBV7-6 to TRBJ1-5; no definite D call. CDR3 length: 12 amino acids. The V end lost 3 bases, the J end lost 6 bases, and 6 bases lay between the germline ends. CDR1 and CDR2 from the germline V gene are SGHVS and FNYEAQ. Filled out from reference TRBV7-6 and TRBJ1-5, the complete variable domain reads GAGVSQSPRYKVTKRGQDVALRCDPISGHVSLYWYRQALGQGPEFLTYFNYEAQQDKSGLPNDRFSAERPEGSISTLTIQRTEQRDSAMYRCASSLAGQPQHFGDGTRLSIL.

This clonotype occurred a few times. The chain has TRBV20-1 and TRBJ2-5, with TRBD1 identical over 8 bases. Germline values: CDR1 DFQATT, CDR2 SNEGSKA (reference sequence). With V trimmed by 6 bases and J by 2 bases, 5 bases remained unmatched. The length of the CDR3 is 13 residues. The DNA for the CDR3 is TGCAGTGCGAGCGACAGGGGACAAGAGACCCAGTACTTC. It is translated as CSASDRGQETQYF.

Ten or more counts support this clonotype. J is TRBJ2-3 and V is TRBV7-2; a weak D match, TRBD1 (5 bases). Germline loops: CDR1 SGHTA, CDR2 FQGNSA. V lost 5 bases to trimming and J lost 6 bases, with 18 bases between them. The CDR3 extends over 15 amino acids. CDR3 DNA sequence: TGTGCCAGCAGCACAATTAGGGGCGTCGGGGATACGCAGTATTTT. This encodes CASSTIRGVGDTQYF.

This clonotype was recorded many times. Written as DNA, the CDR3 is TGTGCCAGCAGCTTGGGGGGTCACTCCCAAGAGACCCAGTACTTC. Residues: CASSLGGHSQETQYF. The chain combines TRBV5-5 with TRBJ2-5; D gene ambiguous. Deletions cut 0 bases from V and 1 base from J, with 10 bases between. Germline V CDR1 and CDR2: SGHKS, YYEKEE (reference sequence). The CDR3 extends over 15 amino acids. The whole variable domain, filled in from reference TRBV5-5 and TRBJ2-5, reads DAGVTQSPTHLIKTRGQQVTLRCSPISGHKSVSWYQQVLGQGPQFIFQYYEKEERGRGNFPDRFSARQFPNYSSELNVNALLLGDSALYLCASSLGGHSQETQYFGPGTRLLVL.

This clonotype was recorded a few times. The junction differs from germline at one of its ends, possibly a read error. The rearrangement uses TRBV5-1 and TRBJ1-5; 9 nucleotides agree with TRBD1. This CDR3 is built from 11 residues. In germline, CDR1 is SGHRS, CDR2 YFSETQ. The CDR3 nucleotides read TGCGCCAGCAGCTTGGCCGGGACAGGGTTATTT. Translation: CASSLAGTGLF.

In its sample, this clonotype was seen many times. The genes are TRBV30 and TRBJ2-5; 8 bases are shared with TRBD1. The trim removed 3 bases at V and 5 bases at J, leaving 11 bases unmatched. CDR1 is GTSNPN, CDR2 SVGIG, per germline (reference sequence). This CDR3 comprises 15 residues. The CDR3 is CAWRETGAMVETQYF. The CDR3 coding sequence is TGTGCCTGGAGGGAGACAGGGGCTATGGTGGAGACCCAGTACTTC.

This clonotype showed up just a few times. The chain uses TRBV11-1 and TRBJ1-2; D call uncertain. Looked up from germline, CDR1 is SGHAT and CDR2 is FQDESV (reference sequence). The CDR3 has 14 amino acids. Trimming took 5 bases from V and 1 from J, leaving 11 bases between them. DNA for the CDR3: TGTGCCAGCAGCCCTTACTCGCTTAACTATGGCTACACCTTC. Residues: CASSPYSLNYGYTF.

This clonotype was counted between two and nine times. The DNA for the CDR3 is TGTGCCAGCCGCTATCGGCCAGCGGGGGGGCCGAGGCCATTCTTC. Residues: CASRYRPAGGPRPFF. The chain employs TRBV7-2 and TRBJ2-1; TRBD2 matches 10 bases. Germline assignment: CDR1 SGHTA and CDR2 FQGNSA. The junction had 20 bases not matched to a gene; V was cut back by 8 bases and J by 16 bases. This CDR3 is built from 15 residues.

The chain is built from TRBV6-2 or TRBV6-3 and TRBJ2-7; 7 bases align to TRBD2. This CDR3 has 16 amino acids. Germline assignment: CDR1 MNHEY and CDR2 SVGEGT. The V and J ends lost 2 bases and 1 base, in that order; junction bases with no gene match: 8. The CDR3 reads CASSYGRGLGSYEQYF. In DNA, the CDR3 is TGTGCCAGCAGTTACGGTCGAGGACTAGGATCCTACGAGCAGTACTTC.

This clonotype was recorded a few times. The chain carries TRBV4-1 and TRBJ2-5; D gene unclear. Per the germline V gene, CDR1 is MGHRA and CDR2 is YSYEKL. The V and J ends lost 1 base and 5 bases respectively, with 17 bases between them. CDR3 size: 16 residues. CDR3 sequence: CASSQVNLVSQETQYF. Here the CDR3 DNA reads TGCGCCAGCAGCCAAGTCAATTTGGTGTCTCAGGAGACCCAGTACTTC.

V usage is TRBV7-9 and J usage is TRBJ1-3, with D hard to call. The CDR3 is 11 residues long. The ends were cut back, 8 bases at V and 4 bases at J, with 6 bases in the middle. Germline CDR1 reads SEHNR; CDR2 reads FQNEAQ (reference sequence). The CDR3 region has the DNA TGTGCCAGCTTTGGGGGAAACACCATATATTTT. This encodes CASFGGNTIYF.